This entry features one T cell receptor (beta chain) sequence. This CDR3 has 15 residues. The germline V gene has CDR1 WNHNN and CDR2 SYGVQD (reference sequence). The V end lost 6 bases, the J end lost 5 bases, and 16 bases lay between the germline ends. PCR was performed using 60 Vbeta and 13 Jbeta primers. Measured with immunoSEQ multiplex PCR; TCRdb has only the in-frame clones, and not every one. This table has about 80,000 clones, 65% to 80% appearing once. The data stem from a study of cytomegalovirus exposure and HLA in healthy donors. The sample comprised PBMCs. The source of this sequence is a human donor in good health. The chain joins TRBV10-1 to TRBJ2-2, with D possibly matching TRBD1 (6 bases). The CDR3 region is CASSPGQRGTGELFF. CDR3 nucleotides: TGCGCCAGCAGCCCCGGACAAAGGGGGACCGGGGAGCTGTTTTTT.